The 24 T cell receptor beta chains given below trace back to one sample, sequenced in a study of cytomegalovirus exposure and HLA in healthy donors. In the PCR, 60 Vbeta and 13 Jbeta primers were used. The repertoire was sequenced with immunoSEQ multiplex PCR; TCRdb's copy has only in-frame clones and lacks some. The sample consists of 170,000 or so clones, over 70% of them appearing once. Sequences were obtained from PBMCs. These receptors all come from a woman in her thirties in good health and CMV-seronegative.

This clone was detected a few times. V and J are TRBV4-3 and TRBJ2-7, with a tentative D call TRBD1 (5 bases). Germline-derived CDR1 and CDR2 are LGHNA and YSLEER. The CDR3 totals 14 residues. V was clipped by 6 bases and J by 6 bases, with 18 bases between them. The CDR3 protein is CASSRGISVGEQYF. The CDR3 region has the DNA TGCGCCAGCAGTAGGGGTATCTCGGTTGGCGAGCAGTACTTC.

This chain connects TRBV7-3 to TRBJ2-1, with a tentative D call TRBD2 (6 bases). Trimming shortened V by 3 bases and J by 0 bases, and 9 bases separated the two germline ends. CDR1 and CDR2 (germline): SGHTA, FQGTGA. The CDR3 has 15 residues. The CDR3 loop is CASSFRGSSYNEQFF. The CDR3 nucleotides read TGTGCCAGCAGCTTCCGGGGGAGCTCCTACAATGAGCAGTTCTTC. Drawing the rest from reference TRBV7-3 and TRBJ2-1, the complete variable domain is GAGVSQTPSNKVTEKGKYVELRCDPISGHTALYWYRQSLGQGPEFLIYFQGTGAADDSGLPNDRFFAVRPEGSVSTLKIQRTERGDSAVYLCASSFRGSSYNEQFFGPGTRLTVL.

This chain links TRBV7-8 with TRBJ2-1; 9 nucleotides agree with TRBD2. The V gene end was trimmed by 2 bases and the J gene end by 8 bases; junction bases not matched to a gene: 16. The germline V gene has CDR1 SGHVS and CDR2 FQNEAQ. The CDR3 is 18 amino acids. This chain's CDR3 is CASSLFSSAGGPIHEQFF. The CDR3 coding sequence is TGTGCCAGCAGCTTATTCTCCTCTGCGGGAGGGCCTATCCATGAGCAGTTCTTC.

The DNA for the CDR3 is TGTGCCAGCAGCTTAGAAACAGGGACAGTCGAGCAGTACTTC. Protein: CASSLETGTVEQYF. V usage is TRBV7-8 and J usage is TRBJ2-7; 7 positions match TRBD1. The V gene's germline CDR1 is SGHVS and CDR2 FQNEAQ. The CDR3 runs to 14 residues. Trimming removed 1 base from V and 6 bases from J; junction bases left unmatched: 6.

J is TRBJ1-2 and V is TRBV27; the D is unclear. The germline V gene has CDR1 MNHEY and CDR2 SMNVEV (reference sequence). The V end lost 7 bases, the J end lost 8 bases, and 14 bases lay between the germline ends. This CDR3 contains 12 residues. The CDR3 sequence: CASKPPEGGYTF. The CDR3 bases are TGTGCCAGCAAACCCCCAGAGGGAGGCTACACCTTC.

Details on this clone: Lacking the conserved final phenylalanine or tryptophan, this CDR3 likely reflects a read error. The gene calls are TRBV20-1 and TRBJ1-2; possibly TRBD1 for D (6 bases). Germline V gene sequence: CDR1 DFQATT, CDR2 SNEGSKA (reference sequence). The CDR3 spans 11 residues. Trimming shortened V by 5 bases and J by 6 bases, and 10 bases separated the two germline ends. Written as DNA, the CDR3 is TGCAGTGCTCCAACAGGGAATGGCTACACCCTC. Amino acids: CSAPTGNGYTL.

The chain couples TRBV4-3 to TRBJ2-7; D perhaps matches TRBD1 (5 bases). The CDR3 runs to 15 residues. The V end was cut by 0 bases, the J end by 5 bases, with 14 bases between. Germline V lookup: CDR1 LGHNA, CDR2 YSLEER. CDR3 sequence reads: CASSQDWQGSNEQYF. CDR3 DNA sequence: TGCGCCAGCAGCCAAGATTGGCAGGGTAGCAACGAGCAGTACTTC.

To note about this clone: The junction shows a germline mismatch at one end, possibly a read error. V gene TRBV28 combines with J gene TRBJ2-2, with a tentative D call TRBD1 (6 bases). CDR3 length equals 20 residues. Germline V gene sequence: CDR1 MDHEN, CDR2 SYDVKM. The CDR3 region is CASSLSRRAQGTRHTGKLFF. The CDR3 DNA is TGTGCCAGCAGTTTATCACGACGGGCCCAGGGGACCCGACACACCGGGAAGCTGTTTTTT.

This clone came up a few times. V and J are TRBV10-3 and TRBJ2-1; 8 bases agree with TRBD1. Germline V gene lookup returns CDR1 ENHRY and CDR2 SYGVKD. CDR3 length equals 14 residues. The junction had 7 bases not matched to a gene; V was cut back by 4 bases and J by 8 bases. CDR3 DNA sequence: TGTGCCATCAGTGTGGACAGGGATCCCGATGAGCAGTTCTTC. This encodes CAISVDRDPDEQFF.

CDR3 in amino acids: CASSLRTAPRQPQHF. The CDR3 DNA is TGTGCCAGCAGTTTGCGGACAGCCCCTAGGCAGCCCCAGCATTTT. The chain combines TRBV28 with TRBJ1-5; D is possibly TRBD1 (6 bases). The CDR3 spans 15 residues. Trimming cost V 3 bases and J 7 bases, with 16 bases left between them. Germline-derived CDR1 and CDR2 are MDHEN and SYDVKM.

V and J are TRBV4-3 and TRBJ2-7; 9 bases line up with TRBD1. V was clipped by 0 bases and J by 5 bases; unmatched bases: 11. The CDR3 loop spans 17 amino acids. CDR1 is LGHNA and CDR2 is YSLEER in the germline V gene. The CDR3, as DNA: TGCGCCAGCAGCCAAGAATTGCTCGGACAGGGGAGGAACGAGCAGTACTTC. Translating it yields CASSQELLGQGRNEQYF.

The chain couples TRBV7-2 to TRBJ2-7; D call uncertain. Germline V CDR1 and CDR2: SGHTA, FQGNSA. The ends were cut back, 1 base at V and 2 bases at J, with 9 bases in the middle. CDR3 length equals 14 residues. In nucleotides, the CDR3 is TGTGCCAGCAGCTTAGGATCCCTAACCTACGAGCAGTACTTC. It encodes CASSLGSLTYEQYF.

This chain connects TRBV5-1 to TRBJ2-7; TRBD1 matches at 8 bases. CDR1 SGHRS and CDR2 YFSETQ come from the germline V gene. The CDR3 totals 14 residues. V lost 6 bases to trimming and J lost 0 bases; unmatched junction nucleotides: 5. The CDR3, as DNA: TGCGCCAGCAAGGGACAGGAGAGCTCCTACGAGCAGTACTTC. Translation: CASKGQESSYEQYF.

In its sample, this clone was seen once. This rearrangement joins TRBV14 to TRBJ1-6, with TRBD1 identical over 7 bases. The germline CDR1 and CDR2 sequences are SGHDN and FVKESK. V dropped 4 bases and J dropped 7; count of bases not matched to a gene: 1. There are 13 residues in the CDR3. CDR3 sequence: CASSRTGNSPLHF. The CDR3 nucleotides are TGTGCCAGCAGCCGGACAGGCAATTCACCCCTCCACTTT.

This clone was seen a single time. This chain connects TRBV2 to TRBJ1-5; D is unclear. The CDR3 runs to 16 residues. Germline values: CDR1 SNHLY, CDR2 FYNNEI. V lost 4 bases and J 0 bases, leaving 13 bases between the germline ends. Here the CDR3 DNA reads TGTGCCAGCAGTGGCCCGGGAGGACGTAGCAATCAGCCCCAGCATTTT. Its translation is CASSGPGGRSNQPQHF.

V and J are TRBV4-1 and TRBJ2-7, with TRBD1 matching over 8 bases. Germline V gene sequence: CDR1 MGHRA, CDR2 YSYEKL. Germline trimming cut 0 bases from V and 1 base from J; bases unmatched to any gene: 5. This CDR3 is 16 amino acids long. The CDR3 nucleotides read TGCGCCAGCAGCCAAGAACTCAGGGGGCAGTCCTACGAGCAGTACTTC. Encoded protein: CASSQELRGQSYEQYF.

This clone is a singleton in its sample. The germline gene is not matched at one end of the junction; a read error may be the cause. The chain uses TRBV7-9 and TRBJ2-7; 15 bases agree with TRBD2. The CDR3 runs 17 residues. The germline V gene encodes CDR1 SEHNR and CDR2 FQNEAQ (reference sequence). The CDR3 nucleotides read TGTTCCAGCAGCCCTGGGACTAGCGGGGGGAATCCCTACGAGCAGTACTTC. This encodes CSSSPGTSGGNPYEQYF.

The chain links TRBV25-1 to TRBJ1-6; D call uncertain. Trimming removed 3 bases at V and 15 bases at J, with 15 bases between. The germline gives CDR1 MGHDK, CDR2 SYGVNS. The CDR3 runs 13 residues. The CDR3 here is CASSDLTRYSLHF. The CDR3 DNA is TGTGCCAGCAGTGACTTGACACGGTATAGCCTCCACTTT.

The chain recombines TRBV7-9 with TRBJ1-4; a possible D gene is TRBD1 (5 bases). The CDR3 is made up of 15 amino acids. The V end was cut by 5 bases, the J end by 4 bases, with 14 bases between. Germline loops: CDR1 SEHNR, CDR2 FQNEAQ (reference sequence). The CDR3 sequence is CASSLREGFNEKLFF. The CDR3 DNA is TGTGCCAGCAGCCTAAGGGAGGGGTTTAATGAAAAACTGTTTTTT.

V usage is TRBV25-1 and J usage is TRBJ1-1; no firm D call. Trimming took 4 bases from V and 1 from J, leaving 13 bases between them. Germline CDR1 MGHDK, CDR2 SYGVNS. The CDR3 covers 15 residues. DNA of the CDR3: TGTGCCAGCAGTGGCATTGAGGGCGCGAACACTGAAGCTTTCTTT. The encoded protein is CASSGIEGANTEAFF.

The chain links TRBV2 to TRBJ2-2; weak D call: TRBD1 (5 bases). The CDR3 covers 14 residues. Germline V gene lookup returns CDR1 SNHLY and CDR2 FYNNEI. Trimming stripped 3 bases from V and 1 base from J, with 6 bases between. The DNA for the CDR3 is TGTGCCAGCAGTGACGACAGGAACACCGGGGAGCTGTTTTTT. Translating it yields CASSDDRNTGELFF.

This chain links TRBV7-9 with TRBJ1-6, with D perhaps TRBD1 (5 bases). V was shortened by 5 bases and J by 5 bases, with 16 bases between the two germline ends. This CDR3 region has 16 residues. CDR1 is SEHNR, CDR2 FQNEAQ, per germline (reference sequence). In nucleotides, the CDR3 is TGTGCCAGCAGCCAAGACAGACCTGGAAATAATTCACCCCTCCACTTT. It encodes CASSQDRPGNNSPLHF.

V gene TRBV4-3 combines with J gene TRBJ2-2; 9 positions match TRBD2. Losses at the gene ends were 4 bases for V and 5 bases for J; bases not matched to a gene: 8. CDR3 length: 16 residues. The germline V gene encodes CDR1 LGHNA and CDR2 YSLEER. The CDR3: CASSPGGGGLTGELFF. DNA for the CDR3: TGCGCCAGCAGCCCGGGCGGGGGGGGCCTGACCGGGGAGCTGTTTTTT.

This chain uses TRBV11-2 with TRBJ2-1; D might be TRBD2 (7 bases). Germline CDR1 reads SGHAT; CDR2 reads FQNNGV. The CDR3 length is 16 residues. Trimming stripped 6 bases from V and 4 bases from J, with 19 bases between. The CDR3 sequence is CASSPSRGGRYNEQFF. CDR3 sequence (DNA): TGTGCCAGCAGTCCTTCACGCGGGGGCCGATACAATGAGCAGTTCTTC.